This entry lists 25 T cell receptor beta chains sequenced from one sample in a study of OX40 agonist ivuxolimab in advanced cancers. To prepare the library, the immunoSEQ multiplex PCR assay was applied. TCRdb carries this immuneACCESS record with in-frame sequences only. Its versions omit some clonotypes, under half of them owing to an unresolved V gene in the studies checked, with the rest unexplained. The sample table holds about 61,000 clones, of which about nine tenths were seen once. Over 15% of the sample is taken by the ten largest. Sequenced here: CD4+ or CD8+ T cells sorted from blood, sampled in a trial of the OX40 agonist ivuxolimab. The receptor source for this set is an adult with an advanced solid tumor such as melanoma, head and neck, liver or kidney cancer.

The rearrangement uses TRBV7-9 and TRBJ2-2; 10 bases align to TRBD1. The CDR3 totals 15 residues. The germline CDR1 and CDR2 sequences are SEHNR and FQNEAQ (reference sequence). V gave up 6 bases and J gave up 8 bases; unmatched junction bases: 9. Here the CDR3 reads CASSYRGQGFGELFF. The DNA of the CDR3 is TGTGCCAGCAGTTACCGGGGACAGGGGTTTGGGGAGCTGTTTTTT.

This chain uses TRBV28 with TRBJ2-2; the match to TRBD2 covers 10 bases. V shed 3 bases, J shed 1 base, and the junction held 5 bases outside the gene matches. Germline V gives CDR1 MDHEN, CDR2 SYDVKM. The CDR3 has 17 residues. The CDR3 nucleotides are TGTGCCAGCAGTTTGCTAGCGGGAGTCCTGAACACCGGGGAGCTGTTTTTT. Translating gives CASSLLAGVLNTGELFF.

This chain connects TRBV29-1 to TRBJ2-3; tentative D call: TRBD2 (6 bases). In germline, CDR1 is SQVTM, CDR2 ANQGSEA. The CDR3 runs to 14 residues. V lost 3 bases, J lost 4 bases, and 14 bases lay in between. This CDR3 is CSVESGGGSDTQYF. The CDR3 DNA sequence: TGCAGCGTTGAGTCTGGGGGAGGCTCAGATACGCAGTATTTT.

The CDR3 spells CASSFGQSYEQYF. In nucleotides, the CDR3 is TGTGCCAGCAGCTTTGGACAGTCCTACGAGCAGTACTTC. The J gene is TRBJ2-7, the V gene TRBV5-4; tentative D call: TRBD1 (6 bases). This CDR3 has 13 amino acids. CDR1 and CDR2 from the germline V gene are SGHNT and YYREEE (reference sequence). The V gene lost 2 bases and the J gene lost 1 base, with 7 bases spanning the gap.

Of note for this clone: The junction departs from germline at one end; a sequencing error may be responsible. This sequence joins TRBV7-9 and TRBJ2-7, with 11 bases fitting TRBD1. The length of the CDR3 is 15 residues. Germline CDR1 reads SEHNR; CDR2 reads FQNEAQ (reference sequence). As DNA, the CDR3 is TGTGCCGGCAGCTACCGGGACAGGGGGAACTACGAGCAGTACTTC. Translation: CAGSYRDRGNYEQYF.

This clone was detected a few times. The V call is TRBV11-1, the J call TRBJ2-1, with 8 nucleotides matching TRBD2. The CDR3 spans 15 residues. The germline CDR1 and CDR2 sequences are SGHAT and FQDESV (reference sequence). V shed 5 bases, J shed 4 bases, and the junction held 7 bases outside the gene matches. The CDR3 loop is CASSAPSSGYNEQFF. In DNA, the CDR3 is TGTGCCAGCAGCGCCCCCTCTAGCGGGTACAATGAGCAGTTCTTC.

V usage is TRBV5-1 and J usage is TRBJ1-1; D is unresolved. Germline V gene data show CDR1 as SGHRS and CDR2 as YFSETQ. The CDR3 spans 11 residues. Between the trimmed V and J ends, which lost 4 bases and 8 bases, there was a span of 9 bases. CDR3 protein: CASSMTGEAFF. Here the CDR3 DNA reads TGCGCCAGCAGCATGACCGGAGAAGCTTTCTTT.

The chain couples TRBV4-1 to TRBJ2-1, with D possibly being TRBD1 or TRBD2 (5 bases each). CDR1 MGHRA and CDR2 YSYEKL come from the germline V gene. The CDR3 runs to 15 residues. With 5 bases removed from V and 8 bases from J, the gap between germline ends came to 19 bases. The CDR3 DNA follows: TGCGCCAGCAGCTTAGCACACGAGGGGCCGTATGAGCAGTTCTTC. Amino acid sequence: CASSLAHEGPYEQFF.

This sequence joins TRBV28 and TRBJ2-7, with TRBD1 identical over 8 bases. Trimming removed 3 bases from V and 4 bases from J; junction bases left unmatched: 8. CDR3 length: 15 residues. From germline, CDR1 is MDHEN and CDR2 SYDVKM. DNA of the CDR3: TGTGCCAGCAGTTTGGGGCAGGGGGCTTTATACGAGCAGTACTTC. Translating it yields CASSLGQGALYEQYF.

The chain recombines TRBV19 with TRBJ2-2; TRBD2 agrees at 15 bases. The CDR3 totals 18 residues. With 7 bases clipped from V and 1 base from J, the junction kept 7 bases outside the gene matches. The germline CDR1 and CDR2 sequences are LNHDA and SQIVND (reference sequence). The CDR3 DNA is TGTGCCAGTAATCTACGGGGACTAGCGGGAGGGAACACCGGGGAGCTGTTTTTT. Residues: CASNLRGLAGGNTGELFF.

With respect to this clone: Other DNA sequences in the same sample also yield this CDR3. The CDR3 DNA sequence: TGTGCCAGCAGTTACTCTTCTAGCGGGAGCACCGGGGAGCTGTTTTTT. Its protein is CASSYSSSGSTGELFF. V gene TRBV6-6 combines with J gene TRBJ2-2; TRBD2 agrees at 10 bases. The CDR3 runs 16 residues. CDR1 is MNHNY and CDR2 is SVGAGI in the germline V gene (reference sequence). The ends lost 0 bases at V and 4 bases at J; junction bases unmatched: 2.

The chain has TRBV7-2 and TRBJ2-1; the D call may be TRBD1 or TRBD2 (6 bases each). Trimming stripped 4 bases from V and 6 bases from J, with 13 bases between. Germline V gene data show CDR1 as SGHTA and CDR2 as FQGNSA. The CDR3 runs 14 residues. This chain's CDR3 is CASSYPGGLNEQFF. The CDR3 nucleotides read TGTGCCAGCAGCTACCCCGGGGGCCTCAATGAGCAGTTCTTC.

The rearrangement links TRBV5-1 to TRBJ2-3, with TRBD1 matching over 8 bases. Germline CDR1 and CDR2: SGHRS and YFSETQ. J lost 1 base, V lost 0 bases, and 4 bases had no gene match. The CDR3 loop spans 16 amino acids. The chain's CDR3 is CASSLVSQGGTDTQYF. DNA of the CDR3: TGCGCCAGCAGCTTGGTATCACAGGGGGGCACAGATACGCAGTATTTT.

V and J are TRBV28 and TRBJ2-5, with TRBD1 as a possible D gene (6 bases). The V and J ends lost 5 bases and 2 bases respectively, with 12 bases between them. Germline V CDR1 and CDR2: MDHEN, SYDVKM. This CDR3 contains 14 residues. The CDR3 here is CASSPDSPQETQYF. CDR3 nucleotide sequence: TGTGCCAGCAGTCCGGACAGCCCTCAAGAGACCCAGTACTTC. Together with reference TRBV28 and TRBJ2-5, the CDR3 gives the full variable domain: DVKVTQSSRYLVKRTGEKVFLECVQDMDHENMFWYRQDPGLGLRLIYFSYDVKMKEKGDIPEGYSVSREKKERFSLILESASTNQTSMYLCASSPDSPQETQYFGPGTRLLVL.

V and J are TRBV10-3 and TRBJ2-5; 10 nucleotides agree with TRBD2. This CDR3 has 17 amino acids. J lost 5 bases, V lost 0 bases, and 9 bases had no gene match. Germline loops: CDR1 ENHRY, CDR2 SYGVKD. The CDR3 loop reads CAISESPSGRYQETQYF. In DNA form, the CDR3 reads TGTGCCATCAGTGAGTCGCCTAGCGGGAGATATCAGGAGACCCAGTACTTC.

The CDR3 nucleotides are TGTGCCAGCAGCACGGGACAGGGATTTTTCGGGGAGTCCCAGTACTTC. Its translation: CASSTGQGFFGESQYF. This chain joins TRBV27 and TRBJ2-5; TRBD1 aligns across 9 bases. The CDR3 has 16 residues. The V and J ends lost 6 bases and 9 bases, in that order; junction bases with no gene match: 17. Germline-derived CDR1 and CDR2 are MNHEY and SMNVEV (reference sequence).

V usage is TRBV28 and J usage is TRBJ1-5; unclear D gene. The CDR3 sequence is 15 residues long. The V and J ends lost 4 bases and 2 bases respectively, with 12 bases between them. From germline, CDR1 is MDHEN and CDR2 SYDVKM. The CDR3 loop is CASSSLERGNQPQHF. CDR3 bases: TGTGCCAGCAGTTCCCTGGAGAGGGGCAATCAGCCCCAGCATTTT.

The V gene is TRBV11-3, the J gene TRBJ2-7; no firm D call. The germline CDR1 and CDR2 sequences are SGHNT and YENEEA. With 4 bases removed from V and 2 bases from J, the gap between germline ends came to 6 bases. The CDR3 loop spans 12 amino acids. The CDR3 region is CASSYSAYEQYF. In nucleotides, the CDR3 is TGTGCCAGCAGCTACTCGGCCTACGAGCAGTACTTC.

The V call is TRBV10-3, the J call TRBJ2-3; 8 bases map to TRBD2. The junction had 6 bases not matched to a gene; V was cut back by 11 bases and J by 2 bases. The CDR3 length is 13 residues. Germline CDR1 and CDR2: ENHRY and SYGVKD. The CDR3 DNA is TGTGCCTCATCTAGCGGGCCCACAGATACGCAGTATTTT. It yields the protein CASSSGPTDTQYF.

The CDR3 loop reads CASSEVVGVDFDEQFF. In nucleotides, the CDR3 is TGTGCCAGCAGTGAAGTTGTGGGAGTTGATTTCGATGAGCAGTTCTTC. This rearrangement joins TRBV2 to TRBJ2-1; possible D gene TRBD2, 5 bases. V was cut by 1 base and J by 8 bases, with 18 bases left in between. Germline V gene lookup returns CDR1 SNHLY and CDR2 FYNNEI. The CDR3 consists of 16 residues.

The rearrangement uses TRBV19 and TRBJ2-1; possibly TRBD1 or TRBD2 for D (6 bases each). V was shortened by 4 bases and J by 7 bases, with 11 bases between the two germline ends. Germline CDR1 reads LNHDA; CDR2 reads SQIVND (reference sequence). This CDR3 spans 13 amino acids. The CDR3 nucleotides are TGTGCCAGTAGTAATCTAGGGGGGAATGAGCAGTTCTTC. Translating gives CASSNLGGNEQFF.

The rearrangement joins TRBV5-1 to TRBJ2-1, with 14 positions matching TRBD2. The CDR3 is 17 residues long. Trimming removed 0 bases from V and 6 bases from J; junction bases left unmatched: 5. Germline V lookup: CDR1 SGHRS, CDR2 YFSETQ. CDR3 residues: CASSLVGLAGVGNEQFF. The CDR3 coding sequence is TGCGCCAGCAGCTTGGTGGGACTAGCGGGAGTGGGCAATGAGCAGTTCTTC.

The gene calls are TRBV25-1 and TRBJ2-7, with 8 bases matching TRBD1. The CDR3 has 12 residues. Looked up from germline, CDR1 is MGHDK and CDR2 is SYGVNS. The V and J ends lost 9 bases and 2 bases, in that order; junction bases with no gene match: 3. CDR3 in amino acids: CASGQGAYEQYF. The CDR3 DNA follows: TGTGCCAGTGGACAGGGCGCCTACGAGCAGTACTTC.

The rearrangement links TRBV30 to TRBJ2-3; possibly TRBD2 for D (5 bases). Per the germline V gene, CDR1 is GTSNPN and CDR2 is SVGIG (reference sequence). This CDR3 region has 13 residues. V dropped 5 bases and J dropped 1 base, with 10 bases sitting between them. CDR3 amino acids: CAWARTGTDTQYF. The CDR3 nucleotides read TGTGCCTGGGCTCGGACTGGCACAGATACGCAGTATTTT.

This chain connects TRBV28 to TRBJ2-2, with 7 bases aligning to TRBD2. Germline CDR1 reads MDHEN; CDR2 reads SYDVKM. Trimming removed 4 bases from V and 4 bases from J; junction bases left unmatched: 3. This CDR3 comprises 14 residues. In nucleotides, the CDR3 is TGTGCCAGCAGTTCGGGACTAAGCACCGGGGAGCTGTTTTTT. Amino acid sequence: CASSSGLSTGELFF.